One sample yielded the 23 T cell receptor beta chains listed below, sequenced in a study of blood T cell repertoires in COVID-19. The assay was immunoSEQ multiplex PCR, and TCRdb's table has in-frame clones only and misses some. The data show about 500,000 clones, roughly nine tenths seen once. Sample: peripheral blood. Receptor source: a woman aged 45 to 65 with COVID-19, enrolled during active disease.

The chain recombines TRBV3-1 (or the pseudogene TRBV3-2) with TRBJ1-2; D unclear. The CDR3 covers 13 residues. Germline assignment: CDR1 LGHDT and CDR2 YNNKEL (reference sequence). V was trimmed by 6 bases and J by 1 base, leaving 9 bases between them. The CDR3 DNA reads TGTGCCAGCAGTGACGAGGGTAACTATGGCTACACCTTC. Residues: CASSDEGNYGYTF.

The rearrangement links TRBV2 to TRBJ2-5, with 7 bases lining up with TRBD2. The V gene end was trimmed by 4 bases and the J gene end by 5 bases; junction bases not matched to a gene: 19. The CDR3 is made up of 18 amino acids. Looked up from germline, CDR1 is SNHLY and CDR2 is FYNNEI. The CDR3 loop reads CASSAPPGSAGDRETQYF. CDR3 DNA sequence: TGTGCCAGCAGTGCCCCCCCCGGTAGCGCGGGGGATCGGGAGACCCAGTACTTC.

This chain links TRBV5-8 with TRBJ1-2; D is undetermined. Between the trimmed V and J ends, which lost 4 bases and 7 bases, there was a span of 14 bases. The CDR3 is 13 amino acids. CDR1 SGHTS and CDR2 YDEGEE come from the germline V gene. The CDR3 is CASSATESSGYTF. The CDR3 nucleotides read TGTGCCAGCAGCGCTACAGAAAGCAGTGGCTACACCTTC.

The rearrangement links TRBV5-6 to TRBJ2-7, with a tentative D call TRBD2 (5 bases). The CDR3 runs to 12 residues. Trimming cost V 0 bases and J 11 bases, with 12 bases left between them. The germline CDR1 and CDR2 sequences are SGHDT and YYEEEE. CDR3 sequence: CASSLGIRRKYF. The DNA for the CDR3 is TGTGCCAGCAGCTTGGGGATCCGGAGGAAGTACTTC.

The chain uses TRBV6-5 and TRBJ1-5; TRBD1 agrees at 7 bases. CDR1 MNHEY and CDR2 SVGAGI come from the germline V gene. V was pared by 7 bases and J by 4 bases, with 7 bases of the junction left unmatched. This CDR3 is built from 14 residues. The chain's CDR3 is CASMEGASNQPQHF. As DNA, the CDR3 is TGTGCCAGCATGGAGGGGGCTAGTAATCAGCCCCAGCATTTT.

The gene calls are TRBV5-5 and TRBJ2-7; D is unresolved. V was shortened by 4 bases and J by 0 bases, with 14 bases between the two germline ends. The CDR3 is 15 residues long. Germline V gene sequence: CDR1 SGHKS, CDR2 YYEKEE (reference sequence). CDR3 in DNA: TGTGCCAGCAGCCTTGCGGTCACCAGCTCCTACGAGCAGTACTTC. Translated, it gives CASSLAVTSSYEQYF.

V is TRBV7-2 and J is TRBJ2-7; 11 bases align to TRBD2. V lost 1 base, J lost 12 bases, and 14 bases stayed unmatched. CDR3 size: 16 residues. The germline CDR1 and CDR2 sequences are SGHTA and FQGNSA. The CDR3: CASSLGPLAGGLSLYF. The CDR3 nucleotides read TGTGCCAGCAGCTTAGGCCCGCTAGCGGGGGGCCTTTCGTTGTACTTC.

The rearrangement uses TRBV6-5 and TRBJ2-7; D unresolved. V was cut by 6 bases and J by 3 bases, with 6 bases left in between. The CDR3 is 11 residues long. CDR1 is MNHEY, CDR2 SVGAGI, per germline. The CDR3 DNA reads as TGTGCCAGCAGGGCCATCTACGAGCAGTACTTC. Protein product: CASRAIYEQYF.

The chain recombines TRBV6-2 or TRBV6-3 with TRBJ2-7, with 14 bases aligning to TRBD2. Germline values: CDR1 MNHEY, CDR2 SVGEGT. V trimming: 4 bases; J trimming: 3 bases; junction bases outside the gene matches: 11. This CDR3 has 18 amino acids. As DNA, the CDR3 is TGTGCCAGCAGTTTCCCGACAGGGACTAGCGGGGGCTTCTACGAGCAGTACTTC. This gives the protein CASSFPTGTSGGFYEQYF.

The J gene is TRBJ1-1, the V gene TRBV27; D possibly corresponds to TRBD1 (6 bases). The CDR3 is made up of 15 amino acids. The germline V gene has CDR1 MNHEY and CDR2 SMNVEV (reference sequence). The V and J ends lost 4 bases and 1 base respectively, with 13 bases between them. CDR3 nucleotides: TGTGCCAGCAGTTCCTACAGGGTAGGGAACACTGAAGCTTTCTTT. It translates to CASSSYRVGNTEAFF.

V and J are TRBV27 and TRBJ2-7; perhaps TRBD1 as D (5 bases). In germline, CDR1 is MNHEY, CDR2 SMNVEV (reference sequence). Trimming removed 2 bases at V and 5 bases at J, with 16 bases between. This CDR3 is 15 amino acids long. The CDR3 spells CASSLILSGFDEQYF. The CDR3 coding sequence is TGTGCCAGCAGTTTAATCCTATCAGGGTTTGACGAGCAGTACTTC.

The chain combines TRBV5-6 with TRBJ1-5; 8 nucleotides match TRBD1. From germline, CDR1 is SGHDT and CDR2 YYEEEE. Unmatched junction bases numbered 8, after V lost 3 bases and J lost 0 bases. The CDR3 contains 17 residues. The CDR3 region is CASSSQGDYYSNQPQHF. The DNA of the CDR3 is TGTGCCAGCAGCTCACAGGGGGACTACTATAGCAATCAGCCCCAGCATTTT. Filled out from reference TRBV5-6 and TRBJ1-5, the complete variable domain reads DAGVTQSPTHLIKTRGQQVTLRCSPKSGHDTVSWYQQALGQGPQFIFQYYEEEERQRGNFPDRFSGHQFPNYSSELNVNALLLGDSALYLCASSSQGDYYSNQPQHFGDGTRLSIL.

The chain couples TRBV2 to TRBJ1-1; 7 bases fit TRBD1. The germline gives CDR1 SNHLY, CDR2 FYNNEI. The CDR3 extends over 13 amino acids. Losses at the gene ends were 6 bases for V and 6 bases for J; bases not matched to a gene: 7. In DNA, the CDR3 is TGTGCCAGCAGGGGACAGAGGACCTCTGAAGCTTTCTTT. Protein product: CASRGQRTSEAFF.

V usage is TRBV30 and J usage is TRBJ1-1, with TRBD1 identical over 7 bases. V trimming: 3 bases; J trimming: 4 bases; junction bases outside the gene matches: 8. Germline V gene sequence: CDR1 GTSNPN, CDR2 SVGIG (reference sequence). This CDR3 contains 14 residues. CDR3 DNA sequence: TGTGCCTGGAGCCGACAGGGCCGCGTCACTGAAGCTTTCTTT. Protein product: CAWSRQGRVTEAFF. Supplemented by reference TRBV30 and TRBJ1-1, the full variable domain reads SQTIHQWPATLVQPVGSPLSLECTVEGTSNPNLYWYRQAAGRGLQLLFYSVGIGQISSEVPQNLSASRPQDRQFILSSKKLLLSDSGFYLCAWSRQGRVTEAFFGQGTRLTVV.

V gene TRBV5-6 combines with J gene TRBJ2-7; D gene ambiguous. Germline lookup yields CDR1 SGHDT and CDR2 YYEEEE. There are 14 residues in the CDR3. V lost 4 bases, J lost 5 bases, and 16 bases lay in between. The CDR3 region is CASSPGFGWHEQYF. CDR3 nucleotide sequence: TGTGCCAGCAGCCCCGGTTTCGGGTGGCACGAGCAGTACTTC.

This clone occurred a few times. This chain links TRBV19 with TRBJ1-5; D is uncertain. Germline V lookup: CDR1 LNHDA, CDR2 SQIVND (reference sequence). CDR3 size: 14 residues. V lost 6 bases and J lost 2, with 11 bases in between. The CDR3 sequence: CASRDPGGNQPQHF. For the CDR3, the DNA is TGTGCCAGTAGGGACCCCGGGGGCAATCAGCCCCAGCATTTT.

This chain uses TRBV6-5 with TRBJ2-7; 8 bases align to TRBD1. From germline, CDR1 is MNHEY and CDR2 SVGAGI. J was trimmed by 2 bases and V by 2 bases; bases with no gene match: 8. There are 16 residues in the CDR3. The CDR3 protein is CASSYDLQGVPYEQYF. As DNA, the CDR3 is TGTGCCAGCAGTTACGATCTACAGGGGGTCCCCTACGAGCAGTACTTC.

This rearrangement joins TRBV6-5 to TRBJ2-7, with TRBD2 as a possible D gene (5 bases). The germline gives CDR1 MNHEY, CDR2 SVGAGI. The CDR3 is 15 amino acids. V lost 3 bases, J lost 7 bases, and 19 bases lay in between. The CDR3 nucleotides are TGTGCCAGCAGTTATTACTCGGACTCGACTACGGAGCAGTACTTC. Protein: CASSYYSDSTTEQYF.

V usage is TRBV6-5 and J usage is TRBJ2-4; no reliable D call. Germline-derived CDR1 and CDR2 are MNHEY and SVGAGI. The CDR3 is 14 residues long. Trimming left V 2 bases short and J 8 bases short, with 13 bases between. The CDR3 sequence: CASSYRTRPDIQYF. CDR3 coding DNA: TGTGCCAGCAGTTACCGAACGCGCCCGGACATTCAGTACTTC.

The chain recombines TRBV6-5 with TRBJ1-5, with 8 bases matching TRBD1. The CDR3 is 15 amino acids. Unmatched junction bases numbered 5, after V lost 6 bases and J lost 1 base. The germline CDR1 and CDR2 sequences are MNHEY and SVGAGI. The CDR3 spells CASSPDRESNQPQHF. The CDR3 region has the DNA TGTGCCAGCAGCCCGGACAGGGAGAGCAATCAGCCCCAGCATTTT.

The chain couples TRBV7-2 to TRBJ1-5, with TRBD1 identical over 9 bases. The CDR3 sequence is 15 residues long. With V trimmed by 6 bases and J by 7 bases, 10 bases remained unmatched. CDR1 SGHTA and CDR2 FQGNSA come from the germline V gene. CDR3 nucleotides: TGTGCCAGCAGTTCCGGGACAGGGAGCCGACAGCCCCAGCATTTT. The encoded protein is CASSSGTGSRQPQHF.

This chain uses TRBV25-1 with TRBJ1-5; TRBD1 matches 10 bases. CDR1 is MGHDK, CDR2 SYGVNS, per germline. This CDR3 comprises 17 residues. Losses at the gene ends were 2 bases for V and 5 bases for J; bases not matched to a gene: 9. The CDR3 spells CASSEGWTGGRDQPQHF. For the CDR3, the DNA is TGTGCCAGCAGTGAAGGGTGGACAGGGGGAAGAGATCAGCCCCAGCATTTT. Full variable domain (rest looked up from reference TRBV25-1 and TRBJ1-5): EADIYQTPRYLVIGTGKKITLECSQTMGHDKMYWYQQDPGMELHLIHYSYGVNSTEKGDLSSESTVSRIRTEHFPLTLESARPSHTSQYLCASSEGWTGGRDQPQHFGDGTRLSIL.

V and J are TRBV5-8 and TRBJ1-5; a weak D match, TRBD1 (6 bases). Germline loops: CDR1 SGHTS, CDR2 YDEGEE. The CDR3 consists of 16 residues. The germline V and J ends were trimmed by 0 bases and 2 bases, with 12 bases remaining between them. The CDR3, as DNA: TGTGCCAGCAGCTTGGGACAGGACGTTGGCAATCAGCCCCAGCATTTT. This gives the protein CASSLGQDVGNQPQHF.